Listed below are T cell receptor beta chains from one sample, sequenced in a study of blood T cell repertoires in COVID-19. The table came from immunoSEQ multiplex PCR; TCRdb's copy has only in-frame clones and leaves some out. The sample shows about 65,000 clones, 83% of them seen only once. Sequencing was performed on peripheral blood. These TCRs come from a man aged 50-60 years with COVID-19, enrolled during active disease. Each CDR3 is given without its conserved first and last residue. Clone size appears in some rows only: once, few, many, or a class for an expanded clone.

>13|TRBV5-1|-
ASSPLAGAYNEQF
>17|TRBV5-6|once
ASSLDPRASGRGYNEQF
>13|TRBV19|-
ASSIGPGGNQPQH
>14|TRBV3-1/TRBV3-2|-
ASSQELGAGANVLT
>12|TRBV29-1|-
SGSRGGGTGELF
>13|TRBV7-2|-
ASSSPGTSGASRF
>13|TRBV10-3|-
AISPSLAATDTQY
>11|TRBV7-9|few
ASSSVQSDTQY
>9|TRBV12-3/TRBV12-4|-
ASTIGDTRY
>11|TRBV27|-
ASSTGALNEQF
>12|TRBV5-1|once
ASSEGQVGEKLF
>10|TRBV2|-
ASQMTNEKLF
>14|TRBV9|-
ASSPRAGDLGDIQY
>11|TRBV18|-
ASSPDRNYGYT
>15|TRBV28|-
ASSSIFRQDSNQPQH
>16|TRBV9|-
ASSDPRTGPHSYNEQF
>12|TRBV6-2/TRBV6-3|-
ASSRGTGGTEAF
>14|TRBV5-1|-
ASSLDLTGTRGGYT
>13|TRBV6-2/TRBV6-3|-
ASSYIPSGRDEQY
>15|TRBV4-3|-
ASSQDPGTSSTDTQY
>10|TRBV18|-
ASSDDSEKLF
>12|TRBV6-2/TRBV6-3|-
ASSYTIQNYGYT
>13|TRBV6-5|-
ASSYRTSGSYEQY
>13|TRBV9|few
ASSPGVSSGNTIY
>13|TRBV6-5|-
ASSSAGTAAWEQY
>13|TRBV2|-
ASRGLAGGTDTQY
>14|TRBV5-1|-
ASSLAHPKRGETQY
>11|TRBV25-1|medium-sized
ASSVGTNYGYT
>12|TRBV27|few
ASRGQGGSYEQY
>12|TRBV28|-
ASSPAGTGYEQY
>11|TRBV4-3|-
ASSQGRGRLQY
>10|TRBV6-5|-
ASSYSRGEQY
>12|TRBV7-9|-
ASSFTGGLGTQY
>14|TRBV28|-
ASRDSSGQGWEKLF
>17|TRBV4-2|-
ASSRRLTTGGTSTDTQY
>12|TRBV5-1|-
ASSSGGDTDTQY
>12|TRBV19|-
ASSRTGWNQPQH
>13|TRBV28|-
ASSSTGATNEKLF
>15|TRBV2|-
ASSERLGRREKETQY
>13|TRBV18|once
ASSPGMTGNEKLF
>14|TRBV6-2/TRBV6-3|-
ASSGGRLGRWYEQY
>13|TRBV2|-
ASGKLTGTNTEAF
>11|TRBV5-1|-
ASSHGGTDTQY
>14|TRBV5-1|-
ASSLGLAGGGNEQF
>15|TRBV4-2|-
ASSQAGLAGDTDTQY
>12|TRBV19|-
ASSISYYSTEAF
>15|TRBV4-3|-
ASSQDPSGRGTDTQY
>11|TRBV28|-
ATDRGGNQPQH